These 25 T cell receptor beta chains were all obtained from the same sample, sequenced in a study of human T cells and chemical hapten exposure. TCRdb recomputed calls from the RACE reads with MiXCR, one row per CDR3 protein. The data hold 60,000 to 90,000 distinct CDR3 sequences, with 8.5% to 9.5% observed a single time. Regarding time point: healthy volunteer bleed at 6 weeks. Blood, whole and unfractionated, served as the source for total RNA extraction. Sample: whole blood. The receptors come from a female donor in good health. Some clones in this sample may be carry-over from other donors' samples.

This clonotype was seen ten or more times. CDR3 in amino acids: CSVEYAGTGCFF. In nucleotides, the CDR3 is TGCAGCGTTGAATACGCCGGGACAGGGTGTTTCTTC. V gene TRBV29-1 combines with J gene TRBJ2-1; TRBD1 agrees at 9 bases. The trim removed 2 bases at V and 16 bases at J, leaving 9 bases unmatched. CDR1 SQVTM and CDR2 ANQGSEA come from the germline V gene. The CDR3 loop spans 12 amino acids.

This clonotype has a handful of counts. The chain recombines TRBV7-9 with TRBJ2-2; the D is unclear. V was pared by 3 bases and J by 5 bases, with 19 bases between. Germline lookup yields CDR1 SEHNR and CDR2 FQNEAQ (reference sequence). The CDR3 loop spans 17 amino acids. The CDR3 coding sequence is TGTGCCAGCAGCTTCGGGCTACAGCGCATATTTACCGGGGAGCTGTTTTTT. Its protein is CASSFGLQRIFTGELFF. Filled out from reference TRBV7-9 and TRBJ2-2, the complete variable domain reads DTGVSQNPRHKITKRGQNVTFRCDPISEHNRLYWYRQTLGQGPEFLTYFQNEAQLEKSRLLSDRFSAERPKGSFSTLEIQRTEQGDSAMYLCASSFGLQRIFTGELFFGEGSRLTVL.

The chain uses TRBV9 and TRBJ2-4; D perhaps matches TRBD1 (6 bases). Trimming cost V 1 base and J 1 base, with 9 bases left between them. Germline V CDR1 and CDR2: SGDLS, YYNGEE. The CDR3 spans 15 residues. The CDR3 reads CASSVTGSAKNIQYF. As DNA, the CDR3 is TGTGCCAGCAGCGTAACAGGGAGCGCCAAAAACATTCAGTACTTC.

This clonotype was detected ten times or more. This chain uses TRBV29-1 with TRBJ1-1, with 12 bases that match TRBD1. This CDR3 has 13 residues. V gave up 7 bases and J gave up 5 bases; unmatched junction bases: 5. CDR1 is SQVTM and CDR2 is ANQGSEA in the germline V gene. This CDR3 is CSGGQGARTEAFF. The CDR3 bases are TGCAGCGGGGGACAGGGGGCGCGGACTGAAGCTTTCTTT.

This clonotype was detected ten times or more. The J gene is TRBJ2-6, the V gene TRBV5-6; D gene uncertain. V was cut by 0 bases and J by 0 bases, with 10 bases left in between. CDR3 length: 17 amino acids. Germline CDR1 and CDR2: SGHDT and YYEEEE. The chain's CDR3 is CASSLGQSNSGANVLTF. The CDR3 nucleotides read TGTGCCAGCAGCTTGGGTCAGTCCAACTCTGGGGCCAACGTCCTGACTTTC.

This chain uses TRBV6-1 with TRBJ2-1, with 12 bases aligning to TRBD2. V was pared by 2 bases and J by 9 bases, with 5 bases of the junction left unmatched. The CDR3 totals 15 residues. Germline CDR1 reads MNHNS; CDR2 reads SASEGT. The DNA for the CDR3 is TGTGCCAGCAGTGAACTAGCGGGGGGGCTCAGTGAGCAGTTCTTC. This gives the protein CASSELAGGLSEQFF.

This clonotype was counted many times. The chain employs TRBV12-3 or TRBV12-4 and TRBJ2-6; unclear D gene. There are 16 residues in the CDR3. Trimming removed 10 bases at V and 2 bases at J, with 18 bases between. This CDR3 reads CATQIPNSPGANVLTF. CDR3 DNA: TGTGCCACCCAAATCCCCAACAGTCCTGGGGCCAACGTCCTGACTTTC.

This clonotype was picked up many times. This chain joins TRBV27 and TRBJ2-4, with 7 bases lining up with TRBD2. The CDR3 contains 17 residues. J gave up 3 bases and V 2 bases, and 10 bases lay outside the gene matches. Germline CDR1 reads MNHEY; CDR2 reads SMNVEV (reference sequence). DNA for the CDR3: TGTGCCAGCAGTTTACGGTGGACCCTAGCGGACAAAAACATTCAGTACTTC. It specifies CASSLRWTLADKNIQYF.

This clonotype was seen at least ten times. The V and J genes are TRBV12-3 or TRBV12-4 and TRBJ1-2; 8 bases map to TRBD1. After removal of 7 bases from V and 4 bases from J, the junction contained 8 bases not matched to a gene. The CDR3 contains 14 residues. As DNA, the CDR3 is TGTGCCAGCAATTCCGGGACAGGAGCCTATGGCTACACCTTC. Encoded protein: CASNSGTGAYGYTF.

The chain uses TRBV3-1 and TRBJ1-2; D remains ambiguous. V was shortened by 4 bases and J by 2 bases, with 11 bases between the two germline ends. The CDR3 extends over 14 amino acids. Germline CDR1 LGHDT, CDR2 YNNKEL (reference sequence). This CDR3 is CASSRLAENYGYTF. Here the CDR3 DNA reads TGTGCCAGCAGCCGGTTAGCGGAAAACTATGGCTACACCTTC.

In its sample, this clonotype is medium-sized. This CDR3 is CASSLERQARNEQFF. The CDR3, as DNA: TGTGCCAGCAGCCTAGAAAGACAGGCACGAAATGAGCAGTTCTTC. The rearrangement uses TRBV7-6 and TRBJ2-1; tentatively, D is TRBD1 (6 bases). V lost 5 bases to trimming and J lost 7 bases, with 18 bases between them. The CDR3 has 15 amino acids. Per the germline V gene, CDR1 is SGHVS and CDR2 is FNYEAQ.

A remark on this clonotype: This clone may be a read error of a much larger clone one base away. This chain uses TRBV19 with TRBJ2-5; 7 bases match TRBD2. This CDR3 contains 14 residues. The ends lost 5 bases at V and 4 bases at J; junction bases unmatched: 7. CDR1 and CDR2 (germline): LNHDA, SQIVND (reference sequence). The CDR3 sequence is CASSLGRAGETQYF. DNA for the CDR3: TGTGCCAGTAGTTTGGGGAGGGCCGGAGAGACCCAGTACTTC. The variable domain in full, with the rest retrieved from reference TRBV19 and TRBJ2-5, is DGGITQSPKYLFRKEGQNVTLSCEQNLNHDAMYWYRQDPGQGLRLIYYSQIVNDFQKGDIAEGYSVSREKKESFPLTVTSAQKNPTAFYLCASSLGRAGETQYFGPGTRLLVL.

This clonotype was seen repeatedly, ten times or more. The V and J genes are TRBV20-1 and TRBJ1-6; tentative D call: TRBD1 (5 bases). The ends were cut back, 6 bases at V and 10 bases at J, with 19 bases in the middle. Germline CDR1 and CDR2: DFQATT and SNEGSKA (reference sequence). The CDR3 sequence is 14 residues long. CDR3 nucleotide sequence: TGCAGTGCCTCCGACAGCCACCCCTCCTCACCCCTCCACTTT. Its translation: CSASDSHPSSPLHF.

The table lists this clonotype with many counts. The CDR3 region has the DNA TGCAGTGCTAGAGCCCTGACAGGGCGCGATTCACCCCTCCACTTT. Translation gives CSARALTGRDSPLHF. The chain has TRBV20-1 and TRBJ1-6; 7 nucleotides agree with TRBD1. CDR1 is DFQATT, CDR2 SNEGSKA, per germline (reference sequence). CDR3 length equals 15 residues. V dropped 1 base and J dropped 8; count of bases not matched to a gene: 8.

This clonotype was counted a few times. The rearrangement uses TRBV2 and TRBJ2-6; the D is unclear. Trimming shortened V by 4 bases and J by 0 bases, and 13 bases separated the two germline ends. The CDR3 length is 17 residues. CDR1 SNHLY and CDR2 FYNNEI come from the germline V gene. CDR3 loop: CASSVFAAFSGANVLTF. CDR3 sequence (DNA): TGTGCCAGCAGTGTTTTTGCCGCGTTCTCTGGGGCCAACGTCCTGACTTTC.

This clonotype is medium-sized (0.01 to 0.1%) in the sample. V gene TRBV20-1 combines with J gene TRBJ1-6; D possibly corresponds to TRBD1 (5 bases). The V gene's germline CDR1 is DFQATT and CDR2 SNEGSKA (reference sequence). V lost 1 base, J lost 5 bases, and 12 bases lay in between. This CDR3 contains 15 residues. The CDR3, as DNA: TGCAGTGCTAGAGGTTACGGGGCGGATAATTCACCCCTCCACTTT. Translating it yields CSARGYGADNSPLHF.

This clonotype was detected only a few times. The rearrangement uses TRBV12-5 and TRBJ2-7, with D perhaps matching TRBD1 (6 bases). Germline values: CDR1 LGHNT, CDR2 FRNRAP. With 6 bases removed from V and 3 bases from J, the gap between germline ends came to 12 bases. This CDR3 contains 13 residues. DNA for the CDR3: TGTGCTAGTGGCATGGACAGATTCTACGAGCAGTACTTC. Encoded protein: CASGMDRFYEQYF.

This clonotype was seen repeatedly, ten times or more. This rearrangement joins TRBV11-2 to TRBJ2-7; D is uncertain. CDR3 length equals 13 residues. Germline V gene data show CDR1 as SGHAT and CDR2 as FQNNGV. Between the trimmed V and J ends, which lost 5 bases and 4 bases, there was a span of 12 bases. The CDR3 is CASSMPDTYEQYF. CDR3 in DNA: TGTGCCAGCAGCATGCCAGACACGTACGAGCAGTACTTC.

This clonotype was detected only a few times. The CDR3 is CASSSQGQITDTQYF. DNA of the CDR3: TGCGCCAGCAGCTCACAGGGACAGATCACAGATACGCAGTATTTT. The gene calls are TRBV5-1 and TRBJ2-3; 7 nucleotides agree with TRBD1. This CDR3 has 15 residues. The V and J ends lost 3 bases and 2 bases, in that order; junction bases with no gene match: 6. Germline lookup yields CDR1 SGHRS and CDR2 YFSETQ.

This clonotype turned up a few times. The germline gene is not matched at one end of the junction; a read error may be the cause. The chain's CDR3 is CSAAQHGSYKEQFF. The CDR3 coding sequence is TGCAGTGCTGCGCAGCATGGGTCCTACAAAGAGCAGTTCTTC. The chain carries TRBV20-1 and TRBJ2-1; no reliable D call. CDR3 size: 14 residues. Per the germline V gene, CDR1 is DFQATT and CDR2 is SNEGSKA (reference sequence).

J is TRBJ1-4 and V is TRBV4-3; D gene unclear. Germline CDR1 and CDR2: LGHNA and YSLEER. The CDR3 extends over 16 amino acids. With 0 bases removed from V and 2 bases from J, the gap between germline ends came to 10 bases. The CDR3 loop reads CASSQDFAGTNEKLFF. CDR3 nucleotide sequence: TGCGCCAGCAGCCAAGATTTTGCGGGGACTAATGAAAAACTGTTTTTT.

In this sample, this clonotype turned up many times. V and J are TRBV18 and TRBJ1-3; D is ambiguous. The V gene's germline CDR1 is KGHSH and CDR2 LQKENI. Trimming shortened V by 1 base and J by 0 bases, and 10 bases separated the two germline ends. The CDR3 length is 16 residues. The CDR3 DNA follows: TGTGCCAGCTCACCACTCCCACAGCTCTCTGGAAACACCATATATTTT. Translated, it gives CASSPLPQLSGNTIYF.

This clonotype was picked up a small number of times. The rearrangement joins TRBV7-2 to TRBJ2-3; D possibly corresponds to TRBD2 (7 bases). The germline gives CDR1 SGHTA, CDR2 FQGNSA. The CDR3 is made up of 16 amino acids. Deletions cut 5 bases from V and 4 bases from J, with 19 bases between. The CDR3 coding sequence is TGTGCCAGCAGCCCCCGACTGGAGGGGGGGCCAGATACGCAGTATTTT. It translates to CASSPRLEGGPDTQYF. Full variable domain (rest looked up from reference TRBV7-2 and TRBJ2-3): GAGVSQSPSNKVTEKGKDVELRCDPISGHTALYWYRQSLGQGLEFLIYFQGNSAPDKSGLPSDRFSAERTGGSVSTLTIQRTQQEDSAVYLCASSPRLEGGPDTQYFGPGTRLTVL.

As concerns this clonotype: This may come from a read error, since a much larger clone is one base off. This rearrangement joins TRBV5-1 to TRBJ1-1, with D possibly TRBD1 on 6 matching bases. CDR1 is SGHRS, CDR2 YFSETQ, per germline. The CDR3 has 15 residues. This CDR3 is CTSSFERRGDTEAFF. The CDR3, as DNA: TGCACCAGCAGCTTCGAACGGAGGGGGGACACTGAAGCTTTCTTT. Variable domain in full (rest from reference TRBV5-1 and TRBJ1-1): KAGVTQTPRYLIKTRGQQVTLSCSPISGHRSVSWYQQTPGQGLQFLFEYFSETQRNKGNFPGRFSGRQFSNSRSEMNVSTLELGDSALYLCTSSFERRGDTEAFFGQGTRLTVV.

The chain has TRBV5-6 and TRBJ1-1; TRBD1 is a possible D gene (6 bases). V was pared by 5 bases and J by 1 base, with 9 bases between. The germline V gene encodes CDR1 SGHDT and CDR2 YYEEEE. The CDR3 has 13 amino acids. The CDR3 here is CASRGHTNTEAFF. For the CDR3, the DNA is TGTGCCAGCAGGGGACACACGAACACTGAAGCTTTCTTT. The full variable domain, with the rest looked up from reference TRBV5-6 and TRBJ1-1, is DAGVTQSPTHLIKTRGQQVTLRCSPKSGHDTVSWYQQALGQGPQFIFQYYEEEERQRGNFPDRFSGHQFPNYSSELNVNALLLGDSALYLCASRGHTNTEAFFGQGTRLTVV.